These 30 T cell receptor beta chains share one sample of origin, sequenced in a study of blood T cell repertoires in COVID-19. The data were produced by immunoSEQ multiplex PCR, yet TCRdb's version contains in-frame clones alone and is incomplete. The data show 110,000 to 150,000 clones, around nine tenths seen once. The sequenced sample was peripheral blood. These TCRs come from a woman aged 40 to 55 with acute or convalescent COVID-19.

The genes are TRBV4-1 and TRBJ1-3, with D possibly TRBD1 on 5 matching bases. V lost 0 bases, J lost 6 bases, and 21 bases lay in between. The CDR3 totals 18 residues. Germline values: CDR1 MGHRA, CDR2 YSYEKL. CDR3: CASSQDGPPGTVTNTIYF. The DNA of the CDR3 is TGCGCCAGCAGCCAAGATGGGCCTCCCGGGACTGTCACAAACACCATATATTTT.

A note on this clone: Within the sample, other DNA sequences also encode this same CDR3. J is TRBJ1-1 and V is TRBV6-6; no reliable D call. The germline V gene has CDR1 MNHNY and CDR2 SVGAGI (reference sequence). The CDR3 is 14 amino acids. With 2 bases removed from V and 2 bases from J, the gap between germline ends came to 9 bases. The CDR3 region has the DNA TGTGCCAGCAGTTACCCGGAGGAAAACACTGAAGCTTTCTTT. Encoded protein: CASSYPEENTEAFF.

This rearrangement joins TRBV9 to TRBJ1-4, with no clear D. The CDR3 length is 13 residues. V shed 2 bases and J shed 8 bases, with 10 bases lying between them. Germline CDR1 is SGDLS and CDR2 is YYNGEE. CDR3 nucleotide sequence: TGTGCCAGCAGCGTGGCAGGTGGCGAAAAACTGTTTTTT. It yields the protein CASSVAGGEKLFF.

V usage is TRBV5-1 and J usage is TRBJ1-1; D is undetermined. In germline, CDR1 is SGHRS, CDR2 YFSETQ. This CDR3 is 13 amino acids long. V was shortened by 6 bases and J by 4 bases, with 13 bases between the two germline ends. The CDR3 nucleotides read TGCGCCAGCATGCAGCCACGCGGCACTGAAGCTTTCTTT. It is translated as CASMQPRGTEAFF.

The gene calls are TRBV18 and TRBJ1-2; 7 bases align to TRBD1. This CDR3 has 14 residues. V lost 2 bases to trimming and J lost 4 bases; unmatched junction nucleotides: 4. Per germline, CDR1 KGHSH and CDR2 LQKENI. CDR3 sequence: CASSPEGAGYGYTF. In DNA form, the CDR3 reads TGTGCCAGCTCACCAGAGGGGGCAGGCTATGGCTACACCTTC.

The chain links TRBV18 to TRBJ2-1; TRBD1 aligns across 8 bases. Unmatched junction bases numbered 2, after V lost 4 bases and J lost 9 bases. The V gene's germline CDR1 is KGHSH and CDR2 LQKENI. CDR3 length: 12 residues. The CDR3 is CASSRQGTEQFF. For the CDR3, the DNA is TGTGCCAGCTCACGACAGGGGACTGAGCAGTTCTTC.

This chain links TRBV11-2 with TRBJ1-2, with TRBD1 matching 12 bases. Trimming cost V 3 bases and J 8 bases; bases outside gene matches: 4. The CDR3 extends over 14 amino acids. CDR1 and CDR2 (germline): SGHAT, FQNNGV. CDR3 amino acids: CASSFGTGGDGYTF. CDR3 bases: TGTGCCAGCAGCTTCGGGACAGGGGGCGACGGCTACACCTTC.

The CDR3 DNA reads as TGCGCCAGCAGCCATACTCAGGGTTACGAGCAGTACTTC. This encodes CASSHTQGYEQYF. The chain links TRBV4-1 to TRBJ2-7, with a weak D call TRBD1 (5 bases). The V gene's germline CDR1 is MGHRA and CDR2 YSYEKL. The CDR3 totals 13 residues. V lost 3 bases and J 4 bases, leaving 10 bases between the germline ends.

This chain links TRBV5-1 with TRBJ2-2; D might be TRBD1 (6 bases). V lost 2 bases and J 6 bases, leaving 11 bases between the germline ends. Per the germline V gene, CDR1 is SGHRS and CDR2 is YFSETQ. The CDR3 has 14 amino acids. The CDR3 sequence: CASSFRQAAGELFF. In DNA, the CDR3 is TGCGCCAGCAGCTTTAGACAGGCGGCCGGGGAGCTGTTTTTT. Combining the CDR3 with reference TRBV5-1 and TRBJ2-2 gives the whole variable domain KAGVTQTPRYLIKTRGQQVTLSCSPISGHRSVSWYQQTPGQGLQFLFEYFSETQRNKGNFPGRFSGRQFSNSRSEMNVSTLELGDSALYLCASSFRQAAGELFFGEGSRLTVL.

The genes are TRBV19 and TRBJ2-7; 7 bases fit TRBD1. The J segment lost 4 bases and the V segment lost 5 bases, leaving 11 bases of the junction unmatched. The CDR3 spans 15 residues. The germline CDR1 and CDR2 sequences are LNHDA and SQIVND (reference sequence). This CDR3 reads CASSPPEGALYEQYF. In DNA, the CDR3 is TGTGCCAGTAGTCCGCCCGAGGGGGCCCTATACGAGCAGTACTTC.

The chain is built from TRBV19 and TRBJ2-7; no clear D. The CDR3 has 16 residues. V was trimmed by 3 bases and J by 0 bases, leaving 15 bases between them. Germline V gene sequence: CDR1 LNHDA, CDR2 SQIVND (reference sequence). CDR3 sequence (DNA): TGTGCCAGTAGTATGGGCCGGCAGGCACCCTCCTACGAGCAGTACTTC. Protein product: CASSMGRQAPSYEQYF.

The rearrangement uses TRBV7-8 and TRBJ2-2; TRBD1 agrees at 7 bases. The CDR3 runs 16 residues. Trimming removed 3 bases from V and 0 bases from J; junction bases left unmatched: 4. Germline CDR1 is SGHVS and CDR2 is FQNEAQ. CDR3 DNA: TGTGCCAGCAGCTTTGACAGGGTCGCGAACACCGGGGAGCTGTTTTTT. This codes for CASSFDRVANTGELFF.

This chain links TRBV5-5 with TRBJ2-1; 10 bases are a match to TRBD2. V lost 6 bases, J lost 9 bases, and 15 bases stayed unmatched. This CDR3 has 16 amino acids. Germline CDR1 SGHKS, CDR2 YYEKEE (reference sequence). The CDR3, as DNA: TGTGCCAGCACCATTTCCCTAGCGGGAGTGTGGAGTGAGCAGTTCTTC. Translating gives CASTISLAGVWSEQFF.

This clone was found once. The chain is built from TRBV30 and TRBJ1-2, with D perhaps TRBD1 (6 bases). Germline lookup yields CDR1 GTSNPN and CDR2 SVGIG (reference sequence). The CDR3 spans 13 residues. Trimming left V 4 bases short and J 6 bases short, with 15 bases between. The chain's CDR3 is CAWTPGGADGYTF. For the CDR3, the DNA is TGTGCCTGGACCCCCGGGGGGGCTGATGGCTACACCTTC.

The V gene is TRBV27, the J gene TRBJ1-2; D ambiguous. The CDR3 is 16 amino acids. Germline V gene data show CDR1 as MNHEY and CDR2 as SMNVEV (reference sequence). Trimming stripped 6 bases from V and 0 bases from J, with 17 bases between. CDR3 DNA: TGTGCCAGCAGCCCGCTGCACTTCGACACTAACTATGGCTACACCTTC. Translated, it gives CASSPLHFDTNYGYTF.

The V gene is TRBV4-1, the J gene TRBJ1-5; maybe TRBD1 (6 bases). This CDR3 is 14 amino acids long. CDR1 is MGHRA and CDR2 is YSYEKL in the germline V gene. V was pared by 3 bases and J by 3 bases, with 9 bases between. CDR3 in amino acids: CASSQGATNQPQHF. The CDR3 coding sequence is TGCGCCAGCAGCCAGGGGGCTACCAATCAGCCCCAGCATTTT.

This chain's CDR3 is CASSFGTGGNTIYF. For the CDR3, the DNA is TGCGCCAGCAGCTTCGGGACAGGTGGAAACACCATATATTTT. This chain connects TRBV5-1 to TRBJ1-3; 8 bases align to TRBD1. V lost 2 bases and J lost 3; bases outside the gene matches: 1. Germline V lookup: CDR1 SGHRS, CDR2 YFSETQ. There are 14 residues in the CDR3.

This chain uses TRBV30 with TRBJ1-1; D is possibly TRBD1 (5 bases). V was clipped by 0 bases and J by 11 bases, with 10 bases between them. Germline-derived CDR1 and CDR2 are GTSNPN and SVGIG (reference sequence). The CDR3 is 11 residues long. The CDR3 region has the DNA TGTGCCTGGAGTGTACCAGGGAGGGCTTTCTTT. The encoded protein is CAWSVPGRAFF.

This chain joins TRBV19 and TRBJ1-2; 7 bases align to TRBD1. Germline V lookup: CDR1 LNHDA, CDR2 SQIVND (reference sequence). The ends lost 1 base at V and 3 bases at J; junction bases unmatched: 5. There are 15 residues in the CDR3. This CDR3 is CASSIGGQAHYGYTF. For the CDR3, the DNA is TGTGCCAGTAGTATAGGTGGACAGGCTCACTATGGCTACACCTTC.

This clone was recorded only once. The V and J genes are TRBV6-2 or TRBV6-3 and TRBJ1-6; TRBD1 agrees at 7 bases. The CDR3 sequence is 14 residues long. Germline V CDR1 and CDR2: MNHEY, SVGEGT. V gave up 4 bases and J gave up 5 bases; unmatched junction bases: 2. The chain's CDR3 is CASSSGTDNSPLHF. Here the CDR3 DNA reads TGTGCCAGCAGTTCCGGGACAGATAATTCACCCCTCCACTTT.

This clone was counted a single time. This rearrangement joins TRBV7-2 to TRBJ2-3; TRBD2 agrees at 7 bases. The CDR3 has 16 residues. Per germline, CDR1 SGHTA and CDR2 FQGNSA. Trimming took 1 base from V and 5 from J; bases not matched to a gene: 9. The CDR3, as DNA: TGTGCCAGCAGCTTAGATGGTGGGAGGGCCGTAGATACGCAGTATTTT. This gives the protein CASSLDGGRAVDTQYF.

The chain recombines TRBV10-3 with TRBJ2-3; 14 positions match TRBD2. The length of the CDR3 is 15 residues. Germline V lookup: CDR1 ENHRY, CDR2 SYGVKD. J was trimmed by 5 bases and V by 6 bases; bases with no gene match: 4. The CDR3 nucleotides are TGTGCCATCAGGACTGGACTAGCGGGGGGAGATACGCAGTATTTT. This gives the protein CAIRTGLAGGDTQYF.

V is TRBV4-3 and J is TRBJ1-4; D possibly corresponds to TRBD1 (6 bases). The CDR3 has 14 residues. Deletions cut 6 bases from V and 6 bases from J, with 14 bases between. CDR1 LGHNA and CDR2 YSLEER come from the germline V gene. The CDR3 is CASSAGAWDEKLFF. CDR3 nucleotides: TGCGCCAGCAGTGCGGGGGCGTGGGATGAAAAACTGTTTTTT.

The chain uses TRBV19 and TRBJ1-2; D ambiguous. This CDR3 spans 12 amino acids. Between the trimmed V and J ends, which lost 6 bases and 5 bases, there was a span of 10 bases. CDR1 and CDR2 (germline): LNHDA, SQIVND (reference sequence). CDR3 amino acids: CASRDYSYGYTF. CDR3 nucleotides: TGTGCCAGTAGGGACTACTCTTATGGCTACACCTTC. The full variable domain, in which reference TRBV19 and TRBJ1-2 provide the parts outside the CDR3, is DGGITQSPKYLFRKEGQNVTLSCEQNLNHDAMYWYRQDPGQGLRLIYYSQIVNDFQKGDIAEGYSVSREKKESFPLTVTSAQKNPTAFYLCASRDYSYGYTFGSGTRLTVV.

This clone has only a few counts. The gene calls are TRBV5-4 and TRBJ1-1, with unresolved D. CDR1 is SGHNT, CDR2 YYREEE, per germline (reference sequence). The CDR3 runs 14 residues. The V gene lost 5 bases and the J gene lost 0 bases, with 11 bases spanning the gap. The DNA for the CDR3 is TGTGCCAGCAGGATGGGAGGCATGAACACTGAAGCTTTCTTT. As protein: CASRMGGMNTEAFF.

V gene TRBV28 combines with J gene TRBJ2-7, with 8 bases that match TRBD1. Germline lookup yields CDR1 MDHEN and CDR2 SYDVKM. The CDR3 extends over 15 amino acids. The junction had 6 bases not matched to a gene; V was cut back by 3 bases and J by 2 bases. The CDR3 protein is CASSFRDRSAYEQYF. The CDR3 nucleotides read TGTGCCAGCAGTTTCAGGGACAGGTCTGCCTACGAGCAGTACTTC.

The chain joins TRBV28 to TRBJ2-5; 9 positions agree with TRBD2. Germline V gene sequence: CDR1 MDHEN, CDR2 SYDVKM. CDR3 length: 17 residues. J was trimmed by 1 base and V by 10 bases; bases with no gene match: 16. CDR3 coding DNA: TGTGCCAAAAAGCGGGGGGTCCCCCGAGAGATCCAAGAGACCCAGTACTTC. It encodes CAKKRGVPREIQETQYF. The complete variable domain, with remaining parts taken from reference TRBV28 and TRBJ2-5, reads DVKVTQSSRYLVKRTGEKVFLECVQDMDHENMFWYRQDPGLGLRLIYFSYDVKMKEKGDIPEGYSVSREKKERFSLILESASTNQTSMYLCAKKRGVPREIQETQYFGPGTRLLVL.

The chain joins TRBV27 to TRBJ1-2; 7 nucleotides line up with TRBD1. V shed 8 bases, J shed 7 bases, and the junction held 13 bases outside the gene matches. Germline CDR1 MNHEY, CDR2 SMNVEV (reference sequence). The CDR3 is 14 amino acids. CDR3 amino acids: CASAFGTASPGYTF. The CDR3 coding sequence is TGTGCCAGCGCGTTCGGGACAGCGAGTCCTGGCTACACCTTC.

The V and J genes are TRBV2 and TRBJ2-1; 9 nucleotides agree with TRBD2. V lost 6 bases, J lost 4 bases, and 7 bases stayed unmatched. The V gene's germline CDR1 is SNHLY and CDR2 FYNNEI. This CDR3 has 15 residues. The CDR3 is CASSSTSGPYNEQFF. The CDR3 DNA sequence: TGTGCCAGCAGCTCTACTAGCGGGCCATACAATGAGCAGTTCTTC.

This clone was observed a few times. The chain links TRBV12-3 or TRBV12-4 to TRBJ1-2; D remains unclear. CDR3 length: 13 amino acids. V lost 4 bases to trimming and J lost 6 bases, with 12 bases between them. In DNA, the CDR3 is TGTGCCAGCAGTTGGAGGGCGGGGAATGGCTACACCTTC. This encodes CASSWRAGNGYTF.